The 28 T cell receptor beta chains listed next were all sequenced from one sample in a study of blood T cell repertoires in COVID-19. Produced via immunoSEQ multiplex PCR; TCRdb's table is partial and in-frame only. This table holds about 220,000 clones, approximately 78% found once. Material for sequencing was peripheral blood. All receptors derive from a woman in her 70s with COVID-19, enrolled during active disease.

The V and J genes are TRBV28 and TRBJ1-1; the D gene is possibly TRBD1 (6 bases). This CDR3 has 14 amino acids. V lost 3 bases and J lost 5, with 13 bases in between. Germline CDR1 and CDR2: MDHEN and SYDVKM. The CDR3, as DNA: TGTGCCAGCAGTTTCTTTCGGGACAAGACTGAAGCTTTCTTT. Translating gives CASSFFRDKTEAFF. The full variable domain, completed using reference TRBV28 and TRBJ1-1, is DVKVTQSSRYLVKRTGEKVFLECVQDMDHENMFWYRQDPGLGLRLIYFSYDVKMKEKGDIPEGYSVSREKKERFSLILESASTNQTSMYLCASSFFRDKTEAFFGQGTRLTVV.

This sequence joins TRBV6-5 and TRBJ1-5; no clear D gene. The germline gives CDR1 MNHEY, CDR2 SVGAGI. The CDR3 is 13 amino acids. V lost 5 bases and J lost 6, with 11 bases in between. For the CDR3, the DNA is TGTGCCAGCAGTCAAAACCCCGGTCAGCCCCAGCATTTT. It yields the protein CASSQNPGQPQHF.

The rearrangement joins TRBV11-2 to TRBJ2-1; 9 nucleotides match TRBD1. The V segment lost 5 bases and the J segment 1 base; nucleotides outside the gene matches: 6. CDR3 length equals 16 residues. Looked up from germline, CDR1 is SGHAT and CDR2 is FQNNGV. CDR3 loop: CASSRTGQGSYNEQFF. CDR3 nucleotides: TGTGCCAGCAGCCGGACCGGACAGGGGTCCTACAATGAGCAGTTCTTC.

In its sample, this clone was seen a few times. The same CDR3 is also encoded by other DNA sequences in this sample. The chain joins TRBV5-1 to TRBJ1-1, with TRBD1 matching over 9 bases. V trimming: 2 bases; J trimming: 6 bases; junction bases outside the gene matches: 5. The CDR3 spans 14 residues. Germline CDR1 is SGHRS and CDR2 is YFSETQ. The CDR3 is CASSLQGAPAEAFF. CDR3 coding DNA: TGCGCCAGCAGCTTACAGGGGGCGCCCGCTGAAGCTTTCTTT. Drawing the rest from reference TRBV5-1 and TRBJ1-1, the complete variable domain is KAGVTQTPRYLIKTRGQQVTLSCSPISGHRSVSWYQQTPGQGLQFLFEYFSETQRNKGNFPGRFSGRQFSNSRSEMNVSTLELGDSALYLCASSLQGAPAEAFFGQGTRLTVV.

The J gene is TRBJ1-2, the V gene TRBV30; TRBD1 might be the D (5 bases). Deletions cut 5 bases from V and 7 bases from J, with 14 bases between. Germline V gene lookup returns CDR1 GTSNPN and CDR2 SVGIG (reference sequence). This CDR3 has 12 residues. The CDR3 coding sequence is TGTGCCTGGGGCCCCGCAGGGTCTGGCTACACCTTC. Its protein is CAWGPAGSGYTF. Full variable domain (outside the CDR3, taken from reference TRBV30 and TRBJ1-2): SQTIHQWPATLVQPVGSPLSLECTVEGTSNPNLYWYRQAAGRGLQLLFYSVGIGQISSEVPQNLSASRPQDRQFILSSKKLLLSDSGFYLCAWGPAGSGYTFGSGTRLTVV.

The chain couples TRBV28 to TRBJ1-2; tentatively, D is TRBD1 (5 bases). The CDR3 is made up of 12 amino acids. Trimming cost V 2 bases and J 7 bases, with 8 bases left between them. Germline V lookup: CDR1 MDHEN, CDR2 SYDVKM. This CDR3 is CASSLQGGGYTF. The CDR3 DNA follows: TGTGCCAGCAGTTTACAGGGTGGTGGCTACACCTTC.

This clone was seen only once. The gene calls are TRBV15 and TRBJ2-5, with D tentatively TRBD2 (6 bases). The V end lost 5 bases, the J end lost 0 bases, and 16 bases lay between the germline ends. In germline, CDR1 is LNHNV, CDR2 YYDKDF (reference sequence). This CDR3 comprises 16 residues. The chain's CDR3 is CATSSVGSGYQETQYF. The CDR3, as DNA: TGTGCCACCAGCTCGGTGGGTAGCGGCTACCAAGAGACCCAGTACTTC.

The chain couples TRBV6-5 to TRBJ1-3, with TRBD1 identical over 10 bases. Unmatched junction bases numbered 4, after V lost 6 bases and J lost 2 bases. The CDR3 runs to 15 residues. Germline CDR1 MNHEY, CDR2 SVGAGI. CDR3 protein: CASRGQGRTGNTIYF. CDR3 DNA sequence: TGTGCCAGCAGGGGACAGGGGAGGACTGGAAACACCATATATTTT.

The chain links TRBV15 to TRBJ1-2; D is possibly TRBD1 (5 bases). V shed 0 bases and J shed 0 bases, with 8 bases lying between them. There are 15 residues in the CDR3. The germline V gene has CDR1 LNHNV and CDR2 YYDKDF (reference sequence). The CDR3 DNA reads TGTGCCACCAGCAGAGAGGTGACAGCTAACTATGGCTACACCTTC. It translates to CATSREVTANYGYTF.

This clone appeared a few times. This rearrangement joins TRBV14 to TRBJ2-1, with D possibly being TRBD2 (5 bases). Germline V gene sequence: CDR1 SGHDN, CDR2 FVKESK. The V and J ends lost 4 bases and 0 bases respectively, with 16 bases between them. The length of the CDR3 is 17 residues. In nucleotides, the CDR3 is TGTGCCAGCAGCCCTCTAGCCGTGGAGACCTCCTACAATGAGCAGTTCTTC. Encoded protein: CASSPLAVETSYNEQFF. The full variable domain, rest sourced from reference TRBV14 and TRBJ2-1, is EAGVTQFPSHSVIEKGQTVTLRCDPISGHDNLYWYRRVMGKEIKFLLHFVKESKQDESGMPNNRFLAERTGGTYSTLKVQPAELEDSGVYFCASSPLAVETSYNEQFFGPGTRLTVL.

The chain combines TRBV9 with TRBJ2-1, with 7 nucleotides matching TRBD2. The CDR3 sequence is 17 residues long. The V gene end was trimmed by 3 bases and the J gene end by 2 bases; junction bases not matched to a gene: 11. Germline V gives CDR1 SGDLS, CDR2 YYNGEE. In DNA, the CDR3 is TGTGCCAGCAGCGGCCGACTAGCTGGGAGCACCTACAATGAGCAGTTCTTC. Encoded protein: CASSGRLAGSTYNEQFF. Variable domain in full (rest from reference TRBV9 and TRBJ2-1): DSGVTQTPKHLITATGQRVTLRCSPRSGDLSVYWYQQSLDQGLQFLIQYYNGEERAKGNILERFSAQQFPDLHSELNLSSLELGDSALYFCASSGRLAGSTYNEQFFGPGTRLTVL.

The chain has TRBV28 and TRBJ1-4, with no clear D. V was shortened by 3 bases and J by 8 bases, with 10 bases between the two germline ends. CDR1 and CDR2 (germline): MDHEN, SYDVKM. The CDR3 extends over 13 amino acids. CDR3 amino acids: CASSFGTREKLFF. CDR3 coding DNA: TGTGCCAGCAGTTTCGGCACTAGGGAAAAACTGTTTTTT.

This clone occurred once. V usage is TRBV7-8 and J usage is TRBJ2-7; D not certain. This CDR3 has 13 amino acids. Looked up from germline, CDR1 is SGHVS and CDR2 is FQNEAQ. Trimming shortened V by 2 bases and J by 9 bases, and 14 bases separated the two germline ends. Here the CDR3 reads CASSLTRQHWQYF. The DNA of the CDR3 is TGTGCCAGCAGCTTAACCAGGCAACATTGGCAGTACTTC.

This clone was detected a few times. The chain has TRBV5-6 and TRBJ2-7, with TRBD2 matching over 11 bases. CDR1 SGHDT and CDR2 YYEEEE come from the germline V gene. With V trimmed by 6 bases and J by 0 bases, 5 bases remained unmatched. The CDR3 loop spans 15 amino acids. Written as DNA, the CDR3 is TGTGCCAGCAAAAAGGGACTAGCGGCCTCCTACGAGCAGTACTTC. Its protein is CASKKGLAASYEQYF.

This rearrangement joins TRBV18 to TRBJ1-2; D is perhaps TRBD1 (6 bases). Trimming removed 3 bases at V and 7 bases at J, with 21 bases between. The CDR3 extends over 16 amino acids. CDR1 KGHSH and CDR2 LQKENI come from the germline V gene. The CDR3 region is CASSPLAPGAPSGYTF. CDR3 DNA: TGTGCCAGCTCACCGCTCGCCCCAGGGGCACCCTCTGGCTACACCTTC.

The CDR3 here is CASSFGQSETQYF. The CDR3, as DNA: TGCGCCAGCAGCTTTGGACAGTCGGAGACCCAGTACTTC. The chain uses TRBV5-1 and TRBJ2-5; tentative D call: TRBD1 (6 bases). Germline V gene data show CDR1 as SGHRS and CDR2 as YFSETQ. This CDR3 comprises 13 residues. V lost 2 bases and J 5 bases, leaving 10 bases between the germline ends.

This chain uses TRBV28 with TRBJ1-4; 7 positions agree with TRBD1. The CDR3 extends over 14 amino acids. The V gene's germline CDR1 is MDHEN and CDR2 SYDVKM. V shed 4 bases, J shed 7 bases, and the junction held 6 bases outside the gene matches. CDR3 nucleotide sequence: TGTGCCAGCAGTTCGGGACAGAGGGGTGAAAAACTGTTTTTT. Its protein is CASSSGQRGEKLFF.

The chain links TRBV5-4 to TRBJ1-1; no reliable D call. Germline CDR1 SGHNT, CDR2 YYREEE (reference sequence). CDR3 length: 15 amino acids. V lost 2 bases to trimming and J lost 5 bases, with 16 bases between them. The CDR3 protein is CASSLSRFGGTEAFF. The CDR3 DNA reads TGTGCCAGCAGCTTAAGTAGGTTCGGAGGAACTGAAGCTTTCTTT. The full variable domain, rest sourced from reference TRBV5-4 and TRBJ1-1, is ETGVTQSPTHLIKTRGQQVTLRCSSQSGHNTVSWYQQALGQGPQFIFQYYREEENGRGNFPPRFSGLQFPNYSSELNVNALELDDSALYLCASSLSRFGGTEAFFGQGTRLTVV.

The chain couples TRBV15 to TRBJ2-4; 10 bases map to TRBD2. CDR1 LNHNV and CDR2 YYDKDF come from the germline V gene (reference sequence). The length of the CDR3 is 17 residues. Trimming at V came to 0 bases and at J to 3 bases, leaving 5 bases not matched to a gene. CDR3 nucleotide sequence: TGTGCCACCAGCAGAGATACGACTAGCGGGTACAAAAACATTCAGTACTTC. Encoded protein: CATSRDTTSGYKNIQYF.

The CDR3 is CASSFSAGVRYEQYF. In DNA form, the CDR3 reads TGTGCCAGCAGTTTTTCAGCGGGAGTAAGATACGAGCAGTACTTC. The chain couples TRBV27 to TRBJ2-7, with 8 bases that match TRBD2. After removal of 3 bases from V and 4 bases from J, the junction contained 8 bases not matched to a gene. In germline, CDR1 is MNHEY, CDR2 SMNVEV (reference sequence). CDR3 length: 15 amino acids.

The chain employs TRBV4-3 and TRBJ2-3; 8 bases match TRBD2. The CDR3 runs 15 residues. V lost 3 bases and J lost 4; bases outside the gene matches: 6. Germline V gene lookup returns CDR1 LGHNA and CDR2 YSLEER. The CDR3: CASSHGRGNADTQYF. In DNA, the CDR3 is TGCGCCAGCAGCCACGGGAGGGGTAACGCAGATACGCAGTATTTT.

This clone was detected a few times. The chain combines TRBV27 with TRBJ2-7; 7 bases are shared with TRBD1. V shed 4 bases, J shed 4 bases, and the junction held 7 bases outside the gene matches. Germline CDR1 reads MNHEY; CDR2 reads SMNVEV (reference sequence). The CDR3 is 14 residues long. The CDR3 DNA sequence: TGTGCCAGCAGTTCCCACGACAGGGCTTACGAGCAGTACTTC. This sequence encodes CASSSHDRAYEQYF.

J is TRBJ1-6 and V is TRBV30; 7 nucleotides line up with TRBD1. Germline values: CDR1 GTSNPN, CDR2 SVGIG (reference sequence). This CDR3 comprises 17 residues. After removal of 2 bases from V and 3 bases from J, the junction contained 10 bases not matched to a gene. Here the CDR3 DNA reads TGTGCCTGGAGTTCTCAACCGGACAGGATCTATAATTCACCCCTCCACTTT. This codes for CAWSSQPDRIYNSPLHF.

The chain employs TRBV2 and TRBJ2-2; the D gene is possibly TRBD2 (5 bases). Trimming removed 6 bases at V and 0 bases at J, with 5 bases between. The CDR3 runs to 13 residues. CDR1 and CDR2 (germline): SNHLY, FYNNEI. DNA of the CDR3: TGTGCCAGCAGCGGGACGAACACCGGGGAGCTGTTTTTT. Translating it yields CASSGTNTGELFF.

The V gene is TRBV5-1, the J gene TRBJ1-2, with 12 bases aligning to TRBD1. The junction had 1 base not matched to a gene; V was cut back by 4 bases and J by 3 bases. The CDR3 consists of 14 residues. Germline CDR1 reads SGHRS; CDR2 reads YFSETQ. CDR3: CASSGTGGDYGYTF. The CDR3 nucleotides are TGCGCCAGCAGCGGGACAGGGGGCGACTATGGCTACACCTTC.

V gene TRBV11-2 combines with J gene TRBJ2-7; D is unclear. CDR1 SGHAT and CDR2 FQNNGV come from the germline V gene. The CDR3 is 13 amino acids. The V end lost 1 base, the J end lost 3 bases, and 7 bases lay between the germline ends. CDR3 bases: TGTGCCAGCAGCTTAGTCGGGTTCTACGAGCAGTACTTC. Translating gives CASSLVGFYEQYF.

The V gene is TRBV9, the J gene TRBJ1-1, with TRBD1 matching 8 bases. Germline assignment: CDR1 SGDLS and CDR2 YYNGEE. The CDR3 has 15 residues. J was trimmed by 2 bases and V by 4 bases; bases with no gene match: 7. The CDR3 DNA is TGTGCCAGCAGCCCCCCTGGACAGGGAAACACTGAAGCTTTCTTT. This translates into CASSPPGQGNTEAFF.

This sequence joins TRBV5-1 and TRBJ1-1; 7 bases fit TRBD1. The CDR3 is made up of 14 amino acids. Trimming at V came to 4 bases and at J to 8 bases, leaving 11 bases not matched to a gene. Germline lookup yields CDR1 SGHRS and CDR2 YFSETQ. In DNA, the CDR3 is TGCGCCAGCAGCCCCGGAGGGGGGACAGCAGAAGCTTTCTTT. It codes for CASSPGGGTAEAFF.